This T cell receptor (beta chain) was sequenced for a study of a mutant IDH1 vaccine in newly diagnosed glioma listed by TCRdb under 2021. Turning to the overall study: Patients received eight vaccinations in weeks 1, 3, 5, 7, 11, 15, 19 and 23, corresponding to visits V03 through V10. Of the roughly 31 treated patients, approximately 62% were male and approximately 38% were female, and the mean age was approximately 37 years. Vaccination began 4-6 weeks after radiotherapy alone, or alongside temozolomide cycles in the chemotherapy-containing groups. Prior to enrollment, standard therapy consisting of radiotherapy alone, temozolomide alone, or radiochemotherapy with temozolomide had been administered to patients, with the combination being received by most patients. Peripheral blood was drawn at six visits: V03 (baseline), V05, V07, V10, V12 and V13. For exploratory analyses, about two dozen treated patients had longitudinal TCRB deep sequencing done wherever samples were available. Results and caveats for the whole study, not just this receptor: According to the authors, sample limitations meant that analyses of patient blood samples could not be reproduced. Pseudoprogression appeared unrelated to alterations in the top peripheral T cell clonotypes detected by TCRB sequencing. Vaccine-induced immune responses across multiple MHC alleles were detected in 80% to 95% of patients. PBMC samples for TCRB deep sequencing were selected based on availability.

Receptors were amplified or captured by the immunoSEQ multiplex PCR assay. Rearranged TCR beta chain sequences were amplified using the hsTCRB Kit according to the manufacturer's protocol. Sequencing of TCRB libraries was carried out on an Illumina MiSeq. Per the authors' processing: The proprietary platform of the kit vendor was used for demultiplexing, trimming and gene mapping. TCRdb provides this immuneACCESS table in a form limited to in-frame rearrangements. Some clones are lacking; in checked studies, under half of them reflect an unresolved V gene, and why the rest are absent is not known. Clone size and the V and J calls come from that table; the DNA yielded D and trimming. This sample holds over 50,000 clones; about 87% were observed only once. In total, the top ten clones hold about an eighth of the sample. This clone appeared once. The antigen this receptor binds is unknown. No base qualities exist here, and no much larger clone lies one base off it.

From V the trimming removes 1 base and from J it removes 4 bases, while the gene matches leave 9 bases of the junction unaccounted for. From the germline V gene, CDR1 is SGHTA and CDR2 is FQGNSA. The CDR3 contains 16 residues, cysteine and phenylalanine counted. The only DNA kept is the CDR3, 48 bases in frame from the first base. The sample's time point label is to be understood as: week 23, last vaccination. A 20-mer mutant IDH1 peptide at 300 micrograms in Montanide made up each vaccine dose, which was injected subcutaneously together with topical imiquimod. Donors had newly diagnosed WHO grade 3 or 4 IDH1-mutant astrocytomas with loss of nuclear ATRX. The samples were drawn from NOA16, a multicentre, single-arm, open-label phase I trial in Germany that tested a mutant IDH1 peptide vaccine in humans for the first time. Genomic DNA for TCRB sequencing was extracted from EDTA blood using the DNeasy Blood and Tissue Kit.

Rearrangement joined TRBV7-2 to TRBJ2-7, with 8 bases in between that match TRBD1. This TCR was recovered from a man between 18 and 35 years old with glioma. The sample was PBMCs, taken from a glioma patient whose treatment included an IDH1 peptide vaccine. CDR3 region: CASSLGGGGQVYEQYF. The bases read TGTGCCAGCAGCTTAGGAGGTGGGGGACAGGTATACGAGCAGTACTTC.